The 18 T cell receptor beta chains listed next were all sequenced from one sample in a study of cytomegalovirus exposure and HLA in healthy donors. PCR amplification relied on 60 Vbeta primers (plus 13 Jbeta primers). Data came from immunoSEQ multiplex PCR; TCRdb stores just in-frame clones and leaves some out. This table holds around 150,000 clones, over 75% found once. The sample was PBMCs. The receptors derive from a man younger than 35 in good health and CMV-seropositive.

The rearrangement uses TRBV4-3 and TRBJ1-4; D remains ambiguous. Germline V gene sequence: CDR1 LGHNA, CDR2 YSLEER. The CDR3 is 22 residues long. V was cut by 0 bases and J by 7 bases, with 33 bases left in between. The CDR3 DNA is TGCGCCAGCAGCCAAGACCCACCGTGGAGCGGGGAGGCCCCCAAACAAGGTGAAAAACTGTTTTTT. Translated: CASSQDPPWSGEAPKQGEKLFF.

The chain uses TRBV4-1 and TRBJ2-1, with 9 bases aligning to TRBD2. This CDR3 has 18 residues. CDR1 is MGHRA and CDR2 is YSYEKL in the germline V gene. Trimming removed 0 bases from V and 8 bases from J; junction bases left unmatched: 14. DNA of the CDR3: TGCGCCAGCAGCCAAGATCCGCCTGGCGGGGGGGCCATAGATGAGCAGTTCTTC. This codes for CASSQDPPGGGAIDEQFF.

The chain carries TRBV27 and TRBJ2-5, with 11 bases matching TRBD2. The J call could be wrong; TRBJ2-7 is a better fit for the DNA end. Germline lookup yields CDR1 MNHEY and CDR2 SMNVEV (reference sequence). The CDR3 runs to 17 residues. CDR3 in amino acids: CASSSSLGTSGPYEQYF. As DNA, the CDR3 is TGTGCCAGCAGTTCTTCCCTCGGGACTAGCGGACCCTACGAGCAGTACTTC.

This clone was seen once. The chain recombines TRBV7-9 with TRBJ2-3, with TRBD1 as a possible D gene (5 bases). Germline assignment: CDR1 SEHNR and CDR2 FQNEAQ (reference sequence). The V end lost 5 bases, the J end lost 4 bases, and 10 bases lay between the germline ends. CDR3 length equals 13 residues. CDR3 nucleotide sequence: TGTGCCAGCAGCCCAAGGGGCCCAGATACGCAGTATTTT. Its protein product is CASSPRGPDTQYF.

The chain couples TRBV18 to TRBJ1-1; 8 bases align to TRBD1. The CDR3 has 15 amino acids. With V trimmed by 2 bases and J by 5 bases, 7 bases remained unmatched. Per the germline V gene, CDR1 is KGHSH and CDR2 is LQKENI. For the CDR3, the DNA is TGTGCCAGCTCACCAGTGATCAGGGGGCCAACTGAAGCTTTCTTT. Its protein is CASSPVIRGPTEAFF.

The rearrangement uses TRBV4-3 and TRBJ2-5; 7 positions match TRBD2. Germline loops: CDR1 LGHNA, CDR2 YSLEER. After removal of 3 bases from V and 7 bases from J, the junction contained 5 bases not matched to a gene. The CDR3 loop spans 13 amino acids. The CDR3 DNA sequence: TGCGCCAGCAGCCAGTTCCCGGGGGGGACCCAGTACTTC. Translated: CASSQFPGGTQYF.

The chain links TRBV5-1 to TRBJ2-3, with 7 bases matching TRBD1. Trimming at V came to 3 bases and at J to 2 bases, leaving 6 bases not matched to a gene. This CDR3 contains 15 residues. In germline, CDR1 is SGHRS, CDR2 YFSETQ. The CDR3 sequence: CASSSTGSPTDTQYF. The CDR3 DNA is TGCGCCAGCAGCTCGACAGGGTCCCCCACAGATACGCAGTATTTT.

The sample holds a few counts of this clone. This rearrangement joins TRBV7-9 to TRBJ2-3; no clear D gene. Germline V gene sequence: CDR1 SEHNR, CDR2 FQNEAQ (reference sequence). CDR3 length equals 13 residues. V shed 1 base and J shed 10 bases, with 12 bases lying between them. The CDR3 region has the DNA TGTGCCAGCAGCTTAGGACCTAGAGTCCCGCAGTATTTT. This encodes CASSLGPRVPQYF.

The CDR3 is CASSLEQGWDTQYF. The CDR3 coding sequence is TGTGCCAGCAGCTTGGAGCAGGGATGGGATACGCAGTATTTT. The genes are TRBV5-8 and TRBJ2-3; tentatively, D is TRBD1 (5 bases). Trimming took off 0 bases at V and 6 bases at J, with 11 bases between the two ends. Germline lookup yields CDR1 SGHTS and CDR2 YDEGEE. The CDR3 is made up of 14 amino acids.

The genes are TRBV11-2 and TRBJ2-2; 8 bases agree with TRBD1. Germline loops: CDR1 SGHAT, CDR2 FQNNGV. This CDR3 has 17 residues. V lost 4 bases to trimming and J lost 5 bases; unmatched junction nucleotides: 12. The CDR3 here is CASSSVAQGVRTGELFF. CDR3 nucleotides: TGTGCCAGCAGCTCCGTGGCACAGGGGGTTAGGACCGGGGAGCTGTTTTTT.

V usage is TRBV2 and J usage is TRBJ2-1, with D possibly TRBD2 on 7 matching bases. CDR3 length: 11 residues. Germline CDR1 reads SNHLY; CDR2 reads FYNNEI. Trimming pared 7 bases from V and 10 bases from J, leaving 11 bases between. Here the CDR3 reads CASMGGLEQFF. The CDR3 DNA reads as TGTGCCAGCATGGGGGGGCTGGAGCAGTTCTTC.

The genes are TRBV9 and TRBJ2-5, with D perhaps matching TRBD1 (6 bases). The end of the DNA aligns better with TRBJ2-7, so the J call may be wrong. Germline assignment: CDR1 SGDLS and CDR2 YYNGEE. The CDR3 length is 15 residues. The DNA for the CDR3 is TGTGCCAGCAGCGTAGGGGACCTCCAGGGGATCGAGCAGTACTTC. Its translation: CASSVGDLQGIEQYF.

The chain recombines TRBV5-1 with TRBJ1-4; D ambiguous. In germline, CDR1 is SGHRS, CDR2 YFSETQ. V lost 0 bases, J lost 8 bases, and 8 bases lay in between. The CDR3 runs to 13 residues. DNA for the CDR3: TGCGCCAGCAGCTTGGTGACACCCGAAAAACTGTTTTTT. This gives the protein CASSLVTPEKLFF. Together with reference TRBV5-1 and TRBJ1-4, the CDR3 gives the full variable domain: KAGVTQTPRYLIKTRGQQVTLSCSPISGHRSVSWYQQTPGQGLQFLFEYFSETQRNKGNFPGRFSGRQFSNSRSEMNVSTLELGDSALYLCASSLVTPEKLFFGSGTQLSVL.

The V call is TRBV7-8, the J call TRBJ2-7, with 8 bases matching TRBD1. The CDR3 covers 15 residues. V shed 5 bases, J shed 0 bases, and the junction held 6 bases outside the gene matches. Germline V lookup: CDR1 SGHVS, CDR2 FQNEAQ. In nucleotides, the CDR3 is TGTGCCAGCAGCCCCAGGGGGCATAGCTCCTACGAGCAGTACTTC. This codes for CASSPRGHSSYEQYF.

Notes on this clone: At one end the junction does not follow the germline gene, possibly because of a read error. This chain connects TRBV5-8 to TRBJ2-1, with 7 bases identical to TRBD2. The CDR3 is made up of 19 amino acids. Germline values: CDR1 SGHTS, CDR2 YDEGEE. The CDR3: CASRLPGGLTQGSYNEQFF. CDR3 nucleotides: TGTGCCAGCCGCTTGCCCGGGGGACTAACCCAAGGCTCCTACAATGAGCAGTTCTTC.

This clone was detected only once. The chain uses TRBV27 and TRBJ2-7, with 11 bases lining up with TRBD2. The CDR3 has 15 amino acids. Per the germline V gene, CDR1 is MNHEY and CDR2 is SMNVEV (reference sequence). The V gene end was trimmed by 2 bases and the J gene end by 7 bases; junction bases not matched to a gene: 7. CDR3 DNA: TGTGCCAGCAGTTTAACTAGCGGGGGCACCTTTGAGCAGTACTTC. Protein sequence: CASSLTSGGTFEQYF.

The table lists this clone with a few counts. The V and J genes are TRBV27 and TRBJ1-1; a weak D match, TRBD1 (5 bases). Trimming removed 4 bases from V and 1 base from J, with 10 bases in between. The CDR3 is 14 residues long. The germline gives CDR1 MNHEY, CDR2 SMNVEV (reference sequence). The DNA for the CDR3 is TGTGCCAGCAGTTCCCAGGGCGCGAACACTGAAGCTTTCTTT. The encoded protein is CASSSQGANTEAFF.

J is TRBJ2-5 and V is TRBV18, with 7 nucleotides matching TRBD2. Gene TRBJ2-7 matches the end of the DNA better, so the J call may be wrong. The germline CDR1 and CDR2 sequences are KGHSH and LQKENI. There are 15 residues in the CDR3. CDR3 bases: TGTGCCAGCTCACCGAACGGGAGGAGCTCCTACGAGCAGTACTTC. Encoded protein: CASSPNGRSSYEQYF.